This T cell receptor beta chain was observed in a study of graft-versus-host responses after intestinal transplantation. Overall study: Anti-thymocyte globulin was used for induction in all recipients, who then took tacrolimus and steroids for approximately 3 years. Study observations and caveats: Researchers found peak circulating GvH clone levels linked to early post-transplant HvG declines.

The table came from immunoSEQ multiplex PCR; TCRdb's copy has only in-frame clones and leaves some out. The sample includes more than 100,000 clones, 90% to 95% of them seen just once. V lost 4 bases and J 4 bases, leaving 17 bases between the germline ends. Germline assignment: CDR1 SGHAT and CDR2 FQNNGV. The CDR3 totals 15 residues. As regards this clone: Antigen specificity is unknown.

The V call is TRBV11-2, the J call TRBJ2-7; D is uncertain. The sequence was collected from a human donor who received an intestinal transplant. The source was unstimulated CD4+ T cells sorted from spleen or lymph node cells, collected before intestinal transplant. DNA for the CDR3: TGTGCCAGCAGCTACCTTGAGACAAGGAATTACGAGCAGTACTTC. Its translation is CASSYLETRNYEQYF.